The subject of this entry is one T cell receptor (beta chain). The data stem from a study of blood T cell repertoires in COVID-19. Study details: The analysed material was cDNA or gDNA that came from T cells, B-cell-depleted T cells, or PBMCs.

Deletions cut 7 bases from V and 0 bases from J, with 15 bases between. The CDR3 length is 14 residues. Looked up from germline, CDR1 is SQVTM and CDR2 is ANQGSEA. Authors' methods: How many nucleated cells were present was estimated from reference gene primer amplification. Clones were read by immunoSEQ multiplex PCR, and TCRdb kept only the in-frame ones, dropping some. The V and J calls and clone size are taken from that table; D and trimming were inferred from the DNA. The repertoire consists of about half a million clones, with about 88% occurring once and the leading ten covering over 0.7%. Enrolment of Seattle patients took place during active infection, and they were followed longitudinally.

The chain employs TRBV29-1 and TRBJ1-1, with unresolved D. The receptor comes from a man between 18 and 35 years old with COVID-19, enrolled during active disease. Sequencing was done on a sample of peripheral blood. CDR3 nucleotide sequence: TGCAGCGGAGAAGGCGGCAGTCTGAACACTGAAGCTTTCTTT. The encoded protein is CSGEGGSLNTEAFF.